These 2 T cell receptor beta chains share one sample of origin, sequenced in a study of T cells in localized non-small cell lung cancer. The assay was immunoSEQ multiplex PCR, and TCRdb's table has in-frame clones only and misses some. The table shows about 33,000 clones, with roughly nine tenths occurring only once. The material was peripheral blood, obtained before any cancer treatment. These receptors came from a man aged 40-75 years with stage I lung adenocarcinoma.

This rearrangement joins TRBV11-2 to TRBJ1-1, with 9 nucleotides matching TRBD1. CDR1 and CDR2 (germline): SGHAT, FQNNGV. The CDR3 runs 18 residues. The V gene end was trimmed by 0 bases and the J gene end by 0 bases; junction bases not matched to a gene: 8. The CDR3 is CASSLDLRDRGVNTEAFF. The CDR3 DNA reads TGTGCCAGCAGCTTAGATCTACGAGACAGGGGGGTGAACACTGAAGCTTTCTTT.

This chain links TRBV27 with TRBJ1-1; the D gene is possibly TRBD1 (5 bases). The CDR3 covers 18 residues. Trimming removed 3 bases from V and 2 bases from J, with 22 bases in between. Germline CDR1 reads MNHEY; CDR2 reads SMNVEV (reference sequence). CDR3 sequence reads: CASSFSGTSLKFNTEAFF. CDR3 coding DNA: TGTGCCAGCAGTTTCAGTGGGACCTCTCTGAAGTTTAACACTGAAGCTTTCTTT.